This is a list of T cell receptor beta chains from one sample in a study of OX40 agonist ivuxolimab in advanced cancers. Libraries were prepared by immunoSEQ multiplex PCR; TCRdb keeps only in-frame clonotypes and omits some of them. The sample lists 25,000 to 30,000 clones, just over 85% seen once, with over 13% in the top ten. The sequencing here drew on CD4+ or CD8+ T cells sorted from blood, taken in a trial of the OX40 agonist ivuxolimab. The receptors derive from an adult with an advanced solid tumor such as melanoma, head and neck, liver or kidney cancer. Both conserved end residues are part of each CDR3. D genes are given only for firm matches. The size field is filled for only some rows; it gives once, few, many or a size class.

>NA|TRBV7-2|NA|19|TRBJ1-4
TGTGCCAGCAGCCCCCTGACAGAGCGATCCACTCATACTAATGAAAAACTGTTTTTT
CASSPLTERSTHTNEKLFF
>NA|TRBV5-6|NA|12|TRBJ2-1
TGTGCCAGCAGCTTGGGGGACAATGAGCAGTTCTTC
CASSLGDNEQFF
>TRBD1|TRBV10-3|NA|13|TRBJ1-2
TGTGCCATCACCACAGGGGGGATCGATGGCTACACCTTC
CAITTGGIDGYTF
>NA|TRBV28|NA|11|TRBJ2-7
TGTGCCAGCAGTTTAGGGAGCGAGCAGTACTTC
CASSLGSEQYF
>NA|TRBV28|few|15|TRBJ1-1
TGTGCCAGCAGGGCCTTACAGGGAGCGAACACTGAAGCTTTCTTT
CASRALQGANTEAFF
>NA|TRBV6-5|NA|15|TRBJ2-1
TGTGCCAGCAGTTACGGCCTTGGAGCCTACAATGAGCAGTTCTTC
CASSYGLGAYNEQFF
>TRBD2|TRBV7-2|few|15|TRBJ2-7
TGTGCCAGCAGTCATGGGACTAGCGGACTATACGAGCAGTACTTC
CASSHGTSGLYEQYF
>NA|TRBV6-5|NA|12|TRBJ2-3
TGTGCCAGCAGTTTAGGCACAGATACGCAGTATTTT
CASSLGTDTQYF
>NA|TRBV9|NA|14|TRBJ2-7
TGTGCCAGCAGCGTAGGGGGCGGTACCTACGAGCAGTACTTC
CASSVGGGTYEQYF
>TRBD2|TRBV11-3|NA|17|TRBJ2-3
TGTGCCAGCAGCTTAGGTCCTGGGACTAGAAGGTCAGATACGCAGTATTTT
CASSLGPGTRRSDTQYF
>NA|TRBV11-2|NA|11|TRBJ2-7
TGTGCCAGCAGCCCGGGGTACGAGCAGTACTTC
CASSPGYEQYF
>TRBD2|TRBV7-9|NA|16|TRBJ2-2
TGTGCCAGCAGCCCCTCACGGGAGGGCCTCACCGGGGAGCTGTTTTTT
CASSPSREGLTGELFF
>TRBD1|TRBV6-4|medium-sized|16|TRBJ2-1
TGTGCCAGCAGTGCTAGGGACAGGGTTTCCTACAATGAGCAGTTCTTC
CASSARDRVSYNEQFF
>TRBD1|TRBV6-1|once|15|TRBJ2-7
TGTGCCAGCAGGGACGCCAGGGACAGCTCCTACGAGCAGTACTTC
CASRDARDSSYEQYF
>TRBD1|TRBV7-2|NA|18|TRBJ2-7
TGTGCCAGCAGCTTGGGTAGGGCAGGGGGCTTAGGTTTCTACGAGCAGTACTTC
CASSLGRAGGLGFYEQYF
>TRBD1|TRBV4-1|once|15|TRBJ2-3
TGCGCCAGCAGCCAGAGACAGGGGGCGAGTGATACGCAGTATTTT
CASSQRQGASDTQYF
>NA|TRBV7-2|NA|12|TRBJ1-4
TGTGCCAGCAGCTTGATAGGTGAAAAACTGTTTTTT
CASSLIGEKLFF
>NA|TRBV19|NA|11|TRBJ2-7
TGTGCCAGTAGTAACCCGAAAGGGCAGTACTTC
CASSNPKGQYF
>TRBD1|TRBV9|NA|16|TRBJ2-1
TGTGCCAGCAGCGTAGTACCAGGGGGCTCCTACAATGAGCAGTTCTTC
CASSVVPGGSYNEQFF
>NA|TRBV5-4|NA|17|TRBJ2-6
TGTGCCAGCAGCCCTTTGGGGCAAGACTCTGGGGCCAACGTCCTGACTTTC
CASSPLGQDSGANVLTF
>NA|TRBV9|NA|14|TRBJ2-3
TGTGCCAGCACCGGACAGTCTAGCACAGATACGCAGTATTTT
CASTGQSSTDTQYF
>TRBD1|TRBV10-1|NA|17|TRBJ2-5
TGCGCCAGCAGTGAGGGGGGGAAACAGGGGGCCGTGGAGACCCAGTACTTC
CASSEGGKQGAVETQYF
>NA|TRBV7-2|NA|15|TRBJ2-3
TGTGCCAGCAGCTTATACTGGGAGACCACAGATACGCAGTATTTT
CASSLYWETTDTQYF
>TRBD2|TRBV27|NA|17|TRBJ2-1
TGTGCCAGCAGTTTCCGGACTAGCGGGAGCTCCTACAATGAGCAGTTCTTC
CASSFRTSGSSYNEQFF
>TRBD2|TRBV5-4|NA|16|TRBJ2-5
TGTGCCAGCAGTTTGGGAAGCGGGGCAAGGCAAGAGACCCAGTACTTC
CASSLGSGARQETQYF
>NA|TRBV6-1|NA|9|TRBJ2-7
TGTGCCACCAGTGCCGAGCAGTACTTC
CATSAEQYF
>NA|TRBV7-9|NA|15|TRBJ1-1
TGTGCCAGCAGCTTGGGAGGGTTCATGAACACTGAAGCTTTCTTT
CASSLGGFMNTEAFF
>NA|TRBV30|NA|15|TRBJ2-3
TGTGCCTGGAGGACTGGTGGCTGGACCACAGATACGCAGTATTTT
CAWRTGGWTTDTQYF
>NA|TRBV11-2|NA|15|TRBJ2-1
TGTGCCAGCAGCTTATCAGGGGGGAATTACAATGAGCAGTTCTTC
CASSLSGGNYNEQFF
>NA|TRBV5-4|NA|14|TRBJ1-1
TGTGCCAGCGGGACGGGGGGCTGGAACACTGAAGCTTTCTTT
CASGTGGWNTEAFF
>TRBD2|TRBV28|NA|19|TRBJ2-1
TGTGCCAGCAGTTTTGTGGTAGCGGGAGGGCCCGGGTCCTACAATGAGCAGTTCTTC
CASSFVVAGGPGSYNEQFF
>NA|TRBV7-9|NA|14|TRBJ2-7
TGTGCCAGCAGCTTAGGGGCACTATGGTACGAGCAGTACTTC
CASSLGALWYEQYF
>TRBD1|TRBV5-4|NA|15|TRBJ1-2
TGTGCCAGCAGCTCCACGGGACAGGGGGCTTATGGCTACACCTTC
CASSSTGQGAYGYTF
>NA|TRBV9|NA|14|TRBJ2-5
TGTGCCAGCAGCCCTTCGGGGGGCGGAGAGACCCAGTACTTC
CASSPSGGGETQYF
>TRBD1|TRBV27|medium-sized|16|TRBJ1-5
TGTGCCAGCGGAAGTCTTCTACAGGGGACGAATCAGCCCCAGCATTTT
CASGSLLQGTNQPQHF
>NA|TRBV9|NA|13|TRBJ2-7
TGTGCCAGCAGCACAGGAAGGTCCTACGAGCAGTACTTC
CASSTGRSYEQYF
>TRBD1|TRBV19|NA|16|TRBJ1-1
TGTGCCAGTAGGGTGTTTGGGACAGGGAGGAACACTGAAGCTTTCTTT
CASRVFGTGRNTEAFF
>NA|TRBV28|NA|12|TRBJ2-1
TGTGCCAGCAGCCTAGTCTACAATGAGCAGTTCTTC
CASSLVYNEQFF
>NA|TRBV7-9|few|14|TRBJ1-1
TGTGCCAGCAGCTTAGCGTCGCCCCCACGGGGAACTTTCTTT
CASSLASPPRGTFF
>NA|TRBV25-1|NA|10|TRBJ2-7
TGTGCCGCTCAGGGCCACGAGCAGTACTTC
CAAQGHEQYF
>NA|TRBV28|NA|14|TRBJ1-3
TGTGCCAGCAGCTCACAGGACTCTGGAAACACCATATATTTT
CASSSQDSGNTIYF
>TRBD2|TRBV4-3|few|17|TRBJ2-5
TGCGCCAGCAGCCCGGGGCCTAGCGGGGGGGCCGAGGAGACCCAGTACTTC
CASSPGPSGGAEETQYF
>NA|TRBV13|NA|15|TRBJ1-1
TGTGCCAGCAGCTTAGGCCGACGCCAGGGCACTGAAGCTTTCTTT
CASSLGRRQGTEAFF
>TRBD1|TRBV9|once|12|TRBJ2-1
TGTGCCAGCAGCGAGGGGACAGGGGTGGAGTTCTTC
CASSEGTGVEFF
>NA|TRBV19|NA|14|TRBJ2-7
TGTGCCAGTAGTTCAGGGTTCGGGTCCTACGAGCAGTACTTC
CASSSGFGSYEQYF
>NA|TRBV27|NA|14|TRBJ2-2
TGTGCCAGCATGGGGCAGGTGTACACCGGGGAGCTGTTTTTT
CASMGQVYTGELFF
>NA|TRBV2|NA|12|TRBJ2-7
TGTGCCAGTTCCCGGGCGGCCTACGAGCAGTACTTC
CASSRAAYEQYF
>NA|TRBV29-1|few|12|TRBJ1-5
TGCAGCGTCTTACAGGGCCAGGGGCCCCAGCATTTT
CSVLQGQGPQHF
>TRBD2|TRBV10-3|NA|16|TRBJ2-1
TGTGCCATCAGGGAGACTAGCGGGGGGGCCTCGGATGAGCAGTTCTTC
CAIRETSGGASDEQFF
>NA|TRBV19|once|13|TRBJ1-2
TGTGCCAGTAACGGCAGACCTAACTATGGCTACACCTTC
CASNGRPNYGYTF
>TRBD1|TRBV5-6|once|15|TRBJ2-7
TGTGCCAGCAGCTACCCCGGACAGGGGGCCCACGAGCAGTACTTC
CASSYPGQGAHEQYF
>TRBD1|TRBV5-1|NA|16|TRBJ1-1
TGCGCCAGCAGCTTGAGACAGGGGGCGCCGGGCACTGAAGCTTTCTTT
CASSLRQGAPGTEAFF
>TRBD2|TRBV7-7|NA|15|TRBJ2-1
TGTGCCAGCAGCCGCGGGACTAGCGGGGCGGGTGAGCAGTTCTTC
CASSRGTSGAGEQFF
>NA|TRBV7-8|NA|13|TRBJ2-1
TGTGCCAGCAGCTTAGGTCCAGGGAATGAGCAGTTCTTC
CASSLGPGNEQFF
>NA|TRBV2|NA|12|TRBJ2-7
TGTGCCAGCAGGGACAGTTCTACGAGGCAGTACTTC
CASRDSSTRQYF
>NA|TRBV25-1|NA|13|TRBJ1-2
TGTGCCAGCAGTGAATACCTCCCGTATGGCTACACCTTC
CASSEYLPYGYTF